This entry is about one TCR beta chain. CDR1 and CDR2 (germline): MNHEY, SMNVEV (reference sequence). V lost 5 bases and J 2 bases, leaving 13 bases between the germline ends. The CDR3 totals 15 residues. The sample is drawn from a study of OX40 agonist ivuxolimab in advanced cancers. Across the whole study: Having had anti-PD-1, anti-PD-L1 or anti-CTLA-4 therapy before was allowed, and roughly 40% had some.

Sequencing was performed with immunoSEQ multiplex PCR; in TCRdb, only in-frame clones are kept and a portion is missing. The sample records some 97,000 clones, around 89% being singletons. The chain links TRBV27 to TRBJ2-1, with D perhaps TRBD2 (6 bases). Specimen: CD4+ or CD8+ T cells sorted from blood, collected in a trial of the OX40 agonist ivuxolimab. The receptor was derived from an adult with an advanced solid tumor such as melanoma, head and neck, liver or kidney cancer. CDR3: CASSPFSGPYNEQFF. CDR3 coding DNA: TGTGCCAGCAGTCCTTTTAGCGGTCCCTACAATGAGCAGTTCTTC.